This T cell receptor beta chain was identified in a study of lymphopenia after photon versus proton radiotherapy. Study-wide results and caveats: Proton therapy kept repertoires fairly stable, unlike photons, which gained effector/memory cells. Authors raise, but do not show, better survival with proton therapy.

Note on this clone: Its specificity is not known.

CDR1 SGDLS and CDR2 YYNGEE come from the germline V gene. Trimming removed 6 bases from V and 2 bases from J; junction bases left unmatched: 10. CDR3 length: 16 amino acids. Libraries were prepared by immunoSEQ multiplex PCR; TCRdb keeps only in-frame clonotypes and omits some of them. In the table there are 25,000 to 35,000 clones, approximately 87% of which are singletons. V and J are TRBV9 and TRBJ2-1, with 8 bases aligning to TRBD2. The specimen was peripheral blood, collected from a patient treated with proton-based radiotherapy. The clonotype comes from a woman aged 60-75 years with cholangiocarcinoma. Some clones in this sample may be carry-over from other donors' samples. The CDR3 region is CASTRSGSGTYNEQFF. The CDR3, as DNA: TGTGCCAGCACCAGGTCAGGTAGCGGGACCTACAATGAGCAGTTCTTC.